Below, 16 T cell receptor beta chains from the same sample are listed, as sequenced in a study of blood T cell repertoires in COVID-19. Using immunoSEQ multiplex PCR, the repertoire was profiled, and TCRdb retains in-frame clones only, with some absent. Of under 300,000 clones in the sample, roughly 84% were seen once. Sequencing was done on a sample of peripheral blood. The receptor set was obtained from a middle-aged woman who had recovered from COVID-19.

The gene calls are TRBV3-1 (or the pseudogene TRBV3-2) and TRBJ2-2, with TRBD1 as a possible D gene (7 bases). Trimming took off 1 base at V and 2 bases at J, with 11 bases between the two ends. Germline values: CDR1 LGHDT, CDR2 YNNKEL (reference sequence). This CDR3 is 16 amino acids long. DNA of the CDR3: TGTGCCAGCAGCCAAGCAGGGGGGTTTAACACCGGGGAGCTGTTTTTT. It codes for CASSQAGGFNTGELFF.

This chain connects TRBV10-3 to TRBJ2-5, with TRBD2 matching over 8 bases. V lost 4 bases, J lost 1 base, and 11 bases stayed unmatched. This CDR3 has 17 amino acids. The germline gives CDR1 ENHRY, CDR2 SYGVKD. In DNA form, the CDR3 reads TGTGCCATCAGTGCGCCAGCATTCGCGGGGGGCCAAGAGACCCAGTACTTC. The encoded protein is CAISAPAFAGGQETQYF.

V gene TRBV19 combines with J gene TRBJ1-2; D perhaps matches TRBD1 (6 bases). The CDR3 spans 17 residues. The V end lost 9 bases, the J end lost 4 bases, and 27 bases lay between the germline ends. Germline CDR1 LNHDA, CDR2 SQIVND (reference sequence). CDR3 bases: TGTGCCAGCCGCCGCACGGGGGGGGCGCACGATATCTATGGCTACACCTTC. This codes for CASRRTGGAHDIYGYTF.

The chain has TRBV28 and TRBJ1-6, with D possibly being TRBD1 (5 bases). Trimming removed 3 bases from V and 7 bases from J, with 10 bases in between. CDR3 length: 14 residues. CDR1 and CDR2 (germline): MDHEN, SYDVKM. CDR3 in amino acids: CASSFQGRNSPLHF. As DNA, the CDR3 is TGTGCCAGCAGTTTCCAGGGTCGGAATTCACCCCTCCACTTT.

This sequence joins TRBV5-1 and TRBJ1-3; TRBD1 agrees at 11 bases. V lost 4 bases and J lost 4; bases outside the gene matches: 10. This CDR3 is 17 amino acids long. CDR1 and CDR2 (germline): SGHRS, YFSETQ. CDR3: CASSVGGQGARGNTIYF. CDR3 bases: TGCGCCAGCAGCGTCGGCGGACAGGGGGCGCGCGGAAACACCATATATTTT.

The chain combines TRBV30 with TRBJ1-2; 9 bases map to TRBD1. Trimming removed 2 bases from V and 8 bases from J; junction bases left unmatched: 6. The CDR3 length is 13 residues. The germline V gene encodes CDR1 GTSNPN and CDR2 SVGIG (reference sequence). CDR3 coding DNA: TGTGCCTGGAGTTCTCGCGACAGGGGGGGCTACACCTTC. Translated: CAWSSRDRGGYTF.

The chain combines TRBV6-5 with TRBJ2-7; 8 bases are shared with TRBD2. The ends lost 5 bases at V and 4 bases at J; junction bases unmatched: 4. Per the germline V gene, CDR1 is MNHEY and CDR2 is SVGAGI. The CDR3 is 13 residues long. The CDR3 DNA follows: TGTGCCAGCAGTCACACTAGCGGTTACGAGCAGTACTTC. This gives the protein CASSHTSGYEQYF.

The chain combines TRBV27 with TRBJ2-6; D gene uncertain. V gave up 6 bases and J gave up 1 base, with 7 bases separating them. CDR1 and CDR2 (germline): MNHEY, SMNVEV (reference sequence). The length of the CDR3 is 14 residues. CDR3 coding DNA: TGTGCCAGCAGCCCATTTTCTGGGGCCAACGTCCTGACTTTC. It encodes CASSPFSGANVLTF. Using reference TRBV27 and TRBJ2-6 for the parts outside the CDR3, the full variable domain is EAQVTQNPRYLITVTGKKLTVTCSQNMNHEYMSWYRQDPGLGLRQIYYSMNVEVTDKGDVPEGYKVSRKEKRNFPLILESPSPNQTSLYFCASSPFSGANVLTFGAGSRLTVL.

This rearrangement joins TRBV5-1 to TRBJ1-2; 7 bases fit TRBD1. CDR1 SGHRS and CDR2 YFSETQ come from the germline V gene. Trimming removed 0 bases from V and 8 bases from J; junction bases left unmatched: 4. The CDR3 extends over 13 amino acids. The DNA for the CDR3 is TGCGCCAGCAGCTTGGAGGGGGCTTGGGGCTACACCTTC. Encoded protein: CASSLEGAWGYTF.

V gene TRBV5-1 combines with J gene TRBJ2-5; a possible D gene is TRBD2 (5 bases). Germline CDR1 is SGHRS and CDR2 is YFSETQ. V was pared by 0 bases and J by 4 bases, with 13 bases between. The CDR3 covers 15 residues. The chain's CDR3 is CASSLGDSRGETQYF. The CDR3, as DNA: TGCGCCAGCAGCTTGGGTGACTCTCGGGGAGAGACCCAGTACTTC. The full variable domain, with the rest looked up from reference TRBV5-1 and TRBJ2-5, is KAGVTQTPRYLIKTRGQQVTLSCSPISGHRSVSWYQQTPGQGLQFLFEYFSETQRNKGNFPGRFSGRQFSNSRSEMNVSTLELGDSALYLCASSLGDSRGETQYFGPGTRLLVL.

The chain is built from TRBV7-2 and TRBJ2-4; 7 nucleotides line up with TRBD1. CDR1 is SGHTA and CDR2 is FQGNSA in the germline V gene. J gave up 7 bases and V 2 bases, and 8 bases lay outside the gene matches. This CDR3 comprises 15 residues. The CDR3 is CASSLMNRGGNIQYF. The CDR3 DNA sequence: TGTGCCAGCAGCTTAATGAACAGGGGCGGTAACATTCAGTACTTC.

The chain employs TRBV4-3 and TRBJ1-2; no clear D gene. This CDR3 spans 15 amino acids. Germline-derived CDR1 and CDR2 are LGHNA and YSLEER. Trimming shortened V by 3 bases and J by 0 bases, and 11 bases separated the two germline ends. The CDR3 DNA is TGCGCCAGCAGCCACCCCGGAGTTGCTAACTATGGCTACACCTTC. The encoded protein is CASSHPGVANYGYTF.

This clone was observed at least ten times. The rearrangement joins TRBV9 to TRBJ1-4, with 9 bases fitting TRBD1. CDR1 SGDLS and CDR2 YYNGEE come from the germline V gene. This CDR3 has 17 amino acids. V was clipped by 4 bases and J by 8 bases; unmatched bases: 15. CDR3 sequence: CASSWGQGTPQTEKLFF. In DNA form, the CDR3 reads TGTGCCAGCAGCTGGGGACAGGGAACCCCGCAGACAGAAAAACTGTTTTTT.

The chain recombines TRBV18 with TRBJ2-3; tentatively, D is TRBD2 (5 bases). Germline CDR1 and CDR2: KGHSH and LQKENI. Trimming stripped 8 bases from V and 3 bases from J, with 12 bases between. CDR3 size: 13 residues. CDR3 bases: TGTGCCAGCGGGCGGGTCGAGACAGATACGCAGTATTTT. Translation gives CASGRVETDTQYF.

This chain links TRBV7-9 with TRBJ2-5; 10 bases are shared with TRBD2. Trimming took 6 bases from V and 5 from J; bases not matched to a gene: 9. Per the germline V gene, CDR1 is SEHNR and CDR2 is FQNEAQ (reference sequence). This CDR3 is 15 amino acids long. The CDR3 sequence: CASSRSGRAYETQYF. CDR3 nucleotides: TGTGCCAGCAGTCGGAGCGGGAGGGCCTATGAGACCCAGTACTTC. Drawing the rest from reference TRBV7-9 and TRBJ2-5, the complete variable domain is DTGVSQNPRHKITKRGQNVTFRCDPISEHNRLYWYRQTLGQGPEFLTYFQNEAQLEKSRLLSDRFSAERPKGSFSTLEIQRTEQGDSAMYLCASSRSGRAYETQYFGPGTRLLVL.

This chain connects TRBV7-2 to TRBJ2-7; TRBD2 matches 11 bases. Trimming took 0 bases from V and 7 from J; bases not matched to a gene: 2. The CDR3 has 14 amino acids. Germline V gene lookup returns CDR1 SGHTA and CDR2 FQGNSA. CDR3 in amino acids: CASSLASGGAEQYF. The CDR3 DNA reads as TGTGCCAGCAGCTTAGCTAGCGGGGGGGCGGAGCAGTACTTC.